This TCR beta chain was sequenced for a study of OX40 agonist ivuxolimab in advanced cancers. Study outcomes and limitations: The expanded peripheral T cells' antigen specificity was not determined.

The data were produced by immunoSEQ multiplex PCR, yet TCRdb's version contains in-frame clones alone and is incomplete. There are roughly 60,000 clones in the sample; roughly 84% occur only once, and 4.6% lies in the top ten. In regard to this clone: What it binds is not known.

This CDR3 has 16 residues. Germline loops: CDR1 SEHNR, CDR2 FQNEAQ (reference sequence). V was trimmed by 4 bases and J by 4 bases, leaving 17 bases between them. The chain joins TRBV7-9 to TRBJ1-3; D gene ambiguous. This TCR came from an adult with an advanced solid tumor such as melanoma, head and neck, liver or kidney cancer. Here the sequenced sample was CD4+ or CD8+ T cells sorted from blood, taken in a trial of the OX40 agonist ivuxolimab. Here the CDR3 DNA reads TGTGCCAGCAGCTCCCCCGGCACGCCGGACGGAAACACCATATATTTT. Its translation: CASSSPGTPDGNTIYF.